Below, 9 T cell receptor beta chains from the same sample are listed, as sequenced in a study of OX40 agonist ivuxolimab in advanced cancers. TCRdb's table, derived via immunoSEQ multiplex PCR, lists solely in-frame clones and lacks some. Among 68,000 or so clones listed, 75% to 85% were seen once. This material consisted of CD4+ or CD8+ T cells sorted from blood, taken in a trial of the OX40 agonist ivuxolimab. These receptors were taken from an adult with an advanced solid tumor such as melanoma, head and neck, liver or kidney cancer.

The rearrangement joins TRBV9 to TRBJ1-1; TRBD1 matches at 7 bases. The CDR3 is 16 amino acids. V lost 6 bases to trimming and J lost 5 bases; unmatched junction nucleotides: 16. The germline V gene encodes CDR1 SGDLS and CDR2 YYNGEE. The CDR3 DNA sequence: TGTGCCAGCACCCCCAGCGTATCCTCGACAGGGACTGAAGCTTTCTTT. This encodes CASTPSVSSTGTEAFF.

The chain uses TRBV6-5 and TRBJ1-5, with D possibly being TRBD1 (6 bases). The CDR3 totals 15 residues. Germline CDR1 reads MNHEY; CDR2 reads SVGAGI. V lost 2 bases and J 2 bases, leaving 10 bases between the germline ends. CDR3 region: CASSYGPGGNQPQHF. The CDR3 DNA is TGTGCCAGCAGTTACGGGCCAGGGGGCAATCAGCCCCAGCATTTT.

V gene TRBV7-8 combines with J gene TRBJ2-1; 7 positions match TRBD2. Germline loops: CDR1 SGHVS, CDR2 FQNEAQ. This CDR3 is built from 18 residues. V lost 5 bases and J lost 1; bases outside the gene matches: 14. CDR3: CASSATAGRTRSYNEQFF. CDR3 nucleotide sequence: TGTGCCAGCAGCGCGACGGCAGGGAGGACTAGATCCTACAATGAGCAGTTCTTC.

The rearrangement uses TRBV30 and TRBJ1-4; no clear D gene. The CDR3 runs to 13 residues. V was shortened by 4 bases and J by 4 bases, with 10 bases between the two germline ends. CDR1 and CDR2 from the germline V gene are GTSNPN and SVGIG (reference sequence). The CDR3 region is CAWTRAFNEKLFF. CDR3 in DNA: TGTGCCTGGACCCGGGCCTTTAATGAAAAACTGTTTTTT.

The chain joins TRBV2 to TRBJ2-7; 9 positions match TRBD1. The CDR3 sequence is 14 residues long. With V trimmed by 6 bases and J by 3 bases, 6 bases remained unmatched. Germline assignment: CDR1 SNHLY and CDR2 FYNNEI. CDR3 coding DNA: TGTGCCAGCAGGGGACAGGGCGGGCTCTACGAGCAGTACTTC. This codes for CASRGQGGLYEQYF.

The chain links TRBV12-1 to TRBJ2-5; TRBD2 is taken as the D call from the table, unchecked against the DNA. The J call may be faulty, since TRBJ2-7 better matches the DNA end. TRBV12-1 is a pseudogene locus. This CDR3 spans 14 amino acids. CDR3 residues: CASSAERGGLEQYF. The CDR3 DNA is TGTGCCAGCAGTGCGGAGCGGGGGGGCCTCGAGCAGTACTTC.

The rearrangement joins TRBV28 to TRBJ1-2; TRBD1 matches at 10 bases. CDR3 size: 13 residues. Germline trimming cut 6 bases from V and 7 bases from J; bases unmatched to any gene: 5. Germline V gene lookup returns CDR1 MDHEN and CDR2 SYDVKM. The DNA for the CDR3 is TGTGCCAGCAGCCCCTGGACAGGGGGTGGCTACACCTTC. As protein: CASSPWTGGGYTF.

The V and J genes are TRBV5-1 and TRBJ2-5; D uncertain. Germline CDR1 SGHRS, CDR2 YFSETQ. Trimming left V 2 bases short and J 5 bases short, with 10 bases between. This CDR3 region has 13 residues. The chain's CDR3 is CASSFFRGETQYF. The CDR3 region has the DNA TGCGCCAGCAGCTTTTTTCGTGGGGAGACCCAGTACTTC.

This rearrangement joins TRBV7-2 to TRBJ1-2, with 11 bases that match TRBD1. Germline CDR1 is SGHTA and CDR2 is FQGNSA. After removal of 4 bases from V and 7 bases from J, the junction contained 5 bases not matched to a gene. This CDR3 contains 14 residues. As DNA, the CDR3 is TGTGCCAGCAGCTCAGGGACAGGGGGAGCTGGCTACACCTTC. It specifies CASSSGTGGAGYTF.